The 17 T cell receptor beta chains in this list originate from one sample, sequenced in a study of CXCR3-negative and CXCR3-positive naive CD8 T cells. No antigen is known for these receptors. Study observations and caveats: Naive CXCR3-positive cells had TRB CDR3s more hydrophobic than those of CXCR3-negative naive cells.

Libraries were UMI-labeled 5' RACE TRB cDNA. TCRdb reprocessed the 5' RACE reads and reports one entry per CDR3 protein, with no DNA. This sample's table has about 150,000 distinct CDR3 sequences. Source material: naive CXCR3+ CD8+ T cells from blood. Regarding subset: CD45RO-CCR7+CD27+CD95- naive CD8+ T cells expressing CXCR3 (TNR3+). The receptors stem from a human donor in good health. Some clones in this sample may be carry-over from other donors' samples.

The rearrangement links TRBV10-3 to TRBJ2-1; without DNA, the TCRdb call of TRBD1 cannot be checked. This CDR3 has 15 amino acids. Germline V gene lookup returns CDR1 ENHRY and CDR2 SYGVKD. The CDR3 reads CAISESGTIYNEQFF.

The chain employs TRBV10-3 and TRBJ2-3; the TCRdb call, TRBD2, lacks DNA for checking. The germline V gene encodes CDR1 ENHRY and CDR2 SYGVKD. This CDR3 has 17 residues. CDR3 in amino acids: CAISSLASGGRTDTQYF.

The rearrangement joins TRBV28 to TRBJ2-5; TCRdb picks TRBD1, but there is no DNA to check that call. Germline loops: CDR1 MDHEN, CDR2 SYDVKM. CDR3 size: 15 residues. This chain's CDR3 is CASRRWAGSGETQYF.

The chain links TRBV24-1 to TRBJ2-1. The germline V gene has CDR1 KGHDR and CDR2 SFDVKD. The CDR3 has 13 residues. This CDR3 reads CATSDFGLNEQFF.

The genes are TRBV11-2 and TRBJ2-5. Germline V CDR1 and CDR2: SGHAT, FQNNGV. The CDR3 is made up of 12 amino acids. Here the CDR3 reads CASSSEQETQYF.

The chain has TRBV6-2 or TRBV6-3 and TRBJ1-5. In germline, CDR1 is MNHEY, CDR2 SVGEGT. This CDR3 comprises 12 residues. The CDR3 region is CASSYLIGDLHF.

This chain links TRBV29-1 with TRBJ1-1; lacking DNA, the TRBD1 call made by TCRdb goes unchecked. CDR1 is SQVTM, CDR2 ANQGSEA, per germline. This CDR3 spans 13 amino acids. CDR3 sequence reads: CSSQTGGNTEAFF.

CDR3 loop: CASSYFSGVRYSYEQYF. V is TRBV7-2 and J is TRBJ2-7; TCRdb gives TRBD2 as the D gene, but with no DNA this cannot be confirmed. The germline V gene encodes CDR1 SGHTA and CDR2 FQGNSA. The CDR3 has 17 amino acids.

J is TRBJ1-1 and V is TRBV19. CDR3 length equals 13 residues. CDR1 and CDR2 (germline): LNHDA, SQIVND (reference sequence). CDR3 in amino acids: CASSKREATEAFF.

The V and J genes are TRBV12-3 or TRBV12-4 and TRBJ2-1; TCRdb calls TRBD1, which cannot be checked without DNA. This CDR3 has 15 amino acids. The CDR3 protein is CASSFRGVGYNEQFF.

J is TRBJ2-5 and V is TRBV15; TCRdb selects TRBD2, and the lack of DNA leaves this call unchecked. In germline, CDR1 is LNHNV, CDR2 YYDKDF (reference sequence). This CDR3 comprises 17 residues. The CDR3 protein is CATSRDQLAGVQETQYF.

The chain carries TRBV11-2 and TRBJ2-3; TCRdb picks TRBD2, but there is no DNA to check that call. Looked up from germline, CDR1 is SGHAT and CDR2 is FQNNGV. CDR3 length equals 16 residues. The CDR3 here is CASSLGFGGGTDTQYF.

This sequence joins TRBV19 and TRBJ1-2. The CDR3 is 13 residues long. Germline V lookup: CDR1 LNHDA, CDR2 SQIVND (reference sequence). Here the CDR3 reads CASRLGNTYGYTF.

The V and J genes are TRBV27 and TRBJ2-7; TCRdb proposes TRBD1, but this gene call is untestable without DNA. There are 13 residues in the CDR3. Germline V gene sequence: CDR1 MNHEY, CDR2 SMNVEV (reference sequence). The CDR3 loop is CASSWARPYEQYF.

The rearrangement uses TRBV7-3 and TRBJ2-1; lacking DNA, the TRBD2 call made by TCRdb goes unchecked. The CDR3 contains 14 residues. The germline gives CDR1 SGHTA, CDR2 FQGTGA. The CDR3 reads CASSLGGGANEQFF.

The CDR3 spells CASSLVSVPSRSQETQYF. The chain recombines TRBV5-1 with TRBJ2-5. The CDR3 extends over 18 amino acids. Germline CDR1 and CDR2: SGHRS and YFSETQ.

This chain joins TRBV15 and TRBJ2-3. CDR3 length equals 14 residues. The germline gives CDR1 LNHNV, CDR2 YYDKDF (reference sequence). The CDR3: CATSRDYRADTQYF.